One and the same sample provided the 20 T cell receptor beta chains below, sequenced in a study of T cells expressing NK-cell markers. TCRdb reworked the 5' RACE reads into one entry per CDR3 protein, no DNA. This sample carries some 390,000 distinct CDR3 sequences, with approximately 11% going to the ten biggest clones. Sequenced: blood T cells: a sorted CD56 or NKG2C T cell subset, CD4+ or CD8+ T cells, or bulk PBMC T cells (not recorded which). Source of these receptors: a woman aged 45-65 years in good health.

This sequence joins TRBV29-1 and TRBJ1-2. Germline V gene lookup returns CDR1 SQVTM and CDR2 ANQGSEA. The CDR3 runs 11 residues. The CDR3 sequence is CSVAGDYGYTF. The whole variable domain, filled in from reference TRBV29-1 and TRBJ1-2, reads SAVISQKPSRDICQRGTSLTIQCQVDSQVTMMFWYRQQPGQSLTLIATANQGSEATYESGFVIDKFPISRPNLTFSTLTVSNMSPEDSSIYLCSVAGDYGYTFGSGTRLTVV.

CDR3 sequence reads: CASSDDSGRETQYF. The chain has TRBV9 and TRBJ2-5; TCRdb lists TRBD2, though no DNA is available to test this call. This CDR3 comprises 14 residues. Looked up from germline, CDR1 is SGDLS and CDR2 is YYNGEE.

The rearrangement links TRBV25-1 to TRBJ2-5. Per the germline V gene, CDR1 is MGHDK and CDR2 is SYGVNS. The CDR3 totals 13 residues. CDR3 sequence reads: CASSQGYQETQYF.

The chain has TRBV20-1 and TRBJ2-7. From germline, CDR1 is DFQATT and CDR2 SNEGSKA (reference sequence). This CDR3 has 12 residues. The CDR3 here is CSATVRPDEQYF.

This chain links TRBV7-9 with TRBJ2-1; the D gene TCRdb calls, TRBD2, cannot be checked with no DNA. Germline CDR1 and CDR2: SEHNR and FQNEAQ (reference sequence). CDR3 length equals 17 residues. CDR3 sequence: CASSSSLTSGRENEQFF.

The J gene is TRBJ2-5, the V gene TRBV7-2; the TRBD1 assignment by TCRdb is unverifiable without DNA. This CDR3 is built from 13 residues. Germline V gives CDR1 SGHTA, CDR2 FQGNSA. The CDR3 spells CASTTGTKETQYF.

This rearrangement joins TRBV9 to TRBJ2-2. Per the germline V gene, CDR1 is SGDLS and CDR2 is YYNGEE. The CDR3 extends over 14 amino acids. The chain's CDR3 is CASSVATGVGELFF.

The V and J genes are TRBV7-9 and TRBJ2-2; TCRdb indicates TRBD2, and absent DNA this call remains unverified. Germline V lookup: CDR1 SEHNR, CDR2 FQNEAQ (reference sequence). The CDR3 totals 17 residues. The CDR3: CASSPSPGLGNTGELFF.

Here the CDR3 reads CASSLASLTDTQYF. The rearrangement links TRBV12-3 or TRBV12-4 to TRBJ2-3; TCRdb selects TRBD1, and the lack of DNA leaves this call unchecked. The CDR3 loop spans 14 amino acids.

The J gene is TRBJ2-1, the V gene TRBV11-3. The germline gives CDR1 SGHNT, CDR2 YENEEA. The CDR3 runs 11 residues. CDR3 sequence: CASSDLVGQFF.

The V and J genes are TRBV11-3 and TRBJ2-2; TCRdb selects TRBD2, and the lack of DNA leaves this call unchecked. The CDR3 is 18 amino acids. Looked up from germline, CDR1 is SGHNT and CDR2 is YENEEA. The CDR3 spells CASSLYVGRARDTGELFF.

The chain uses TRBV18 and TRBJ1-2; no DNA is available, so the TRBD1 call from TCRdb remains unchecked. Per the germline V gene, CDR1 is KGHSH and CDR2 is LQKENI. The CDR3 covers 17 residues. The CDR3 protein is CASSLTQPVTDNYGYTF.

The chain employs TRBV12-3 or TRBV12-4 and TRBJ1-2; absent DNA, TCRdb's TRBD1 call cannot be checked. The CDR3 has 14 amino acids. The chain's CDR3 is CASSLGQGGIGYTF.

The rearrangement links TRBV11-2 to TRBJ2-2; TCRdb's assignment of TRBD2 cannot be checked, as there is no DNA. This CDR3 is built from 16 residues. Germline V lookup: CDR1 SGHAT, CDR2 FQNNGV. The CDR3 sequence: CASSLLAGLDTGELFF.

This chain connects TRBV29-1 to TRBJ2-5. The CDR3 covers 12 residues. Germline CDR1 and CDR2: SQVTM and ANQGSEA. The CDR3 loop reads CGLSMGQETQYF. The variable domain in full, completed from reference TRBV29-1 and TRBJ2-5, reads SAVISQKPSRDICQRGTSLTIQCQVDSQVTMMFWYRQQPGQSLTLIATANQGSEATYESGFVIDKFPISRPNLTFSTLTVSNMSPEDSSIYLCGLSMGQETQYFGPGTRLLVL.

This sequence joins TRBV7-2 and TRBJ2-1; TCRdb gives TRBD2 as the D gene, but with no DNA this cannot be confirmed. Germline values: CDR1 SGHTA, CDR2 FQGNSA. The CDR3 consists of 15 residues. CDR3 in amino acids: CASSRSSVRYNEQFF.

The chain employs TRBV12-3 or TRBV12-4 and TRBJ1-1; the D call from TCRdb, TRBD1, cannot be confirmed without DNA. The length of the CDR3 is 13 residues. The CDR3: CASRLQGSAEAFF.

This rearrangement joins TRBV3-1 to TRBJ2-1; TCRdb outputs TRBD1, but without DNA this stays unchecked. Germline V gives CDR1 LGHDT, CDR2 YNNKEL (reference sequence). The CDR3 is 16 amino acids. The CDR3 sequence: CASGPVRGQGENEQFF.

This chain links TRBV12-3 or TRBV12-4 with TRBJ1-5. The CDR3 has 16 residues. CDR3 sequence: CASSLARGYSNQPQHF.

V gene TRBV24-1 combines with J gene TRBJ2-5; TCRdb's assignment of TRBD2 cannot be checked, as there is no DNA. The germline V gene encodes CDR1 KGHDR and CDR2 SFDVKD. This CDR3 region has 11 residues. CDR3 sequence: CATSDLGSWYF.